The present TCR beta chain was sequenced within a study of CD8 T cells in ankylosing spondylitis. Overall study results and limits: In reactive arthritis synovial fluid and blood, some motif variants had been reported before. A TCR beta motif made of fewer than ten highly homologous variants seemed typical of ankylosing spondylitis blood.

Each CDR3 protein is one row after TCRdb ran MiXCR on the 5' RACE reads. The profile shows 200,000 to 250,000 distinct CDR3 sequences, around 17% of them singletons. Worth noting for this clonotype: What it recognizes is unknown.

The CDR3 loop spans 15 amino acids. V lost 4 bases and J lost 3; bases outside the gene matches: 7. Germline V gene sequence: CDR1 SGHRS, CDR2 YFSETQ. The V gene is TRBV5-1, the J gene TRBJ1-2; TRBD1 matches 9 bases. The sequencing sample was made of blood, either unsorted or a sorted T cell fraction (not recorded which). The source of this sequence is a male donor with ankylosing spondylitis. In DNA, the CDR3 is TGCGCCAGCAGCCCGGGACAGGGTGGCGACTATGGCTACACCTTC. Translating it yields CASSPGQGGDYGYTF.